Listed here are 20 T cell receptor beta chains from one sample, sequenced in a study of blood T cells in healthy people across ages. The use of a sample-barcoded 5' primer and a J-beta primer mix characterized a second PCR of about 6 to 12 cycles. TCRdb redid the calling of the 5' RACE reads with MiXCR, one entry per CDR3 protein. The sample has hundreds of thousands of distinct CDR3 sequences, 56% seen once; the top ten hold around 24%. The specimen sequenced was blood. The source of these receptors is a man aged 40-55 years in good health.

The chain uses TRBV20-1 and TRBJ2-2; perhaps TRBD2 as D (5 bases). The CDR3 has 14 amino acids. Germline CDR1 is DFQATT and CDR2 is SNEGSKA (reference sequence). The V end was cut by 3 bases, the J end by 6 bases, with 14 bases between. The CDR3 region has the DNA TGCAGTGCTAGCCCTCGAAGCGGCGCCGGGGAGCTGTTTTTT. It encodes CSASPRSGAGELFF.

This clonotype was counted a few times. The J gene is TRBJ2-7, the V gene TRBV4-1, with 7 bases aligning to TRBD2. The CDR3 is 15 amino acids. With 1 base clipped from V and 4 bases from J, the junction kept 7 bases outside the gene matches. CDR1 MGHRA and CDR2 YSYEKL come from the germline V gene. The CDR3 region is CASSQAAGEVYEQYF. The DNA of the CDR3 is TGCGCCAGCAGCCAAGCGGCGGGAGAGGTTTACGAGCAGTACTTC.

This clonotype has only a few counts. The V gene is TRBV9, the J gene TRBJ1-2, with D unclear. Trimming pared 0 bases from V and 8 bases from J, leaving 11 bases between. The length of the CDR3 is 13 residues. The germline V gene encodes CDR1 SGDLS and CDR2 YYNGEE. CDR3 coding DNA: TGTGCCAGCAGCGTAGTTCCGGGCGGGGGCTACACCTTC. It is translated as CASSVVPGGGYTF.

This clonotype occurred a few times. CDR3 region: CSAYIQETQYF. The CDR3 DNA reads as TGCAGCGCATATATTCAAGAGACCCAGTACTTC. The chain combines TRBV29-1 with TRBJ2-5, with unresolved D. This CDR3 contains 11 residues. Germline CDR1 and CDR2: SQVTM and ANQGSEA. Between the trimmed V and J ends, which lost 7 bases and 2 bases, there was a span of 8 bases. Drawing the rest from reference TRBV29-1 and TRBJ2-5, the complete variable domain is SAVISQKPSRDICQRGTSLTIQCQVDSQVTMMFWYRQQPGQSLTLIATANQGSEATYESGFVIDKFPISRPNLTFSTLTVSNMSPEDSSIYLCSAYIQETQYFGPGTRLLVL.

The rearrangement uses TRBV6-2 or TRBV6-3 and TRBJ1-1; 9 nucleotides align to TRBD1. V dropped 6 bases and J dropped 4; count of bases not matched to a gene: 6. CDR1 and CDR2 from the germline V gene are MNHEY and SVGEGT. CDR3 length: 14 residues. Written as DNA, the CDR3 is TGTGCCAGCAGGGACAGGGGTGGTGGCACTGAAGCTTTCTTT. This sequence encodes CASRDRGGGTEAFF.

This chain links TRBV5-1 with TRBJ2-2; TRBD1 might be the D (7 bases). From germline, CDR1 is SGHRS and CDR2 YFSETQ. This CDR3 is 15 amino acids long. V lost 4 bases, J lost 4 bases, and 14 bases lay in between. The CDR3 DNA sequence: TGCGCCAGCAGCGGCGGACAGGAGGGCACCGGGGAGCTGTTTTTT. Translated: CASSGGQEGTGELFF.

The chain uses TRBV12-3 or TRBV12-4 and TRBJ2-7; 9 bases match TRBD2. This CDR3 has 18 residues. With 2 bases clipped from V and 3 bases from J, the junction kept 14 bases outside the gene matches. The chain's CDR3 is CASSLLAGARGNDYEQYF. CDR3 nucleotides: TGTGCCAGCAGTTTATTAGCGGGAGCCCGGGGGAATGACTACGAGCAGTACTTC.

The chain recombines TRBV4-2 with TRBJ2-4; D tentatively fits TRBD1 or TRBD2 (5 bases each). Germline V CDR1 and CDR2: LGHNA, YNFKEQ. Deletions cut 3 bases from V and 9 bases from J, with 21 bases between. This CDR3 has 16 amino acids. CDR3 loop: CASSQDASGTQVIQYF. The DNA of the CDR3 is TGTGCCAGCAGCCAGGATGCCTCAGGGACCCAGGTCATTCAGTACTTC.

V gene TRBV4-3 combines with J gene TRBJ1-4; D gene ambiguous. Germline loops: CDR1 LGHNA, CDR2 YSLEER. V was cut by 5 bases and J by 0 bases, with 10 bases left in between. CDR3 length equals 15 residues. The chain's CDR3 is CASSGEGATNEKLFF. The CDR3 DNA is TGCGCCAGCAGCGGGGAGGGAGCAACTAATGAAAAACTGTTTTTT.

The chain joins TRBV29-1 to TRBJ2-1, with 8 bases aligning to TRBD2. The length of the CDR3 is 13 residues. Germline CDR1 is SQVTM and CDR2 is ANQGSEA. The CDR3 DNA is TGCACCAGTAGCGGGAACCTTTTGAATGAGCAGTTCTTC. Its protein product is CTSSGNLLNEQFF.

V usage is TRBV9 and J usage is TRBJ2-3, with TRBD2 matching over 9 bases. V gave up 1 base and J gave up 3 bases; unmatched junction bases: 6. CDR1 is SGDLS, CDR2 YYNGEE, per germline. This CDR3 comprises 16 residues. The CDR3 DNA follows: TGTGCCAGCAGCGTAAATCGGGCGGGAGGGACAGATACGCAGTATTTT. Residues: CASSVNRAGGTDTQYF.

The DNA of the CDR3 is TGTGCCAGCAGCGTAGAGTTTCAGAACAATGAGCAGTTCTTC. Translated, it gives CASSVEFQNNEQFF. The V and J genes are TRBV9 and TRBJ2-1; D is unclear. Trimming took off 0 bases at V and 5 bases at J, with 9 bases between the two ends. The CDR3 contains 14 residues. Germline CDR1 reads SGDLS; CDR2 reads YYNGEE.

J is TRBJ2-3 and V is TRBV3-1; TRBD2 matches 11 bases. The germline CDR1 and CDR2 sequences are LGHDT and YNNKEL (reference sequence). The trim removed 4 bases at V and 4 bases at J, leaving 7 bases unmatched. CDR3 length equals 16 residues. CDR3 sequence reads: CASSLLSGRAPDTQYF. The CDR3 coding sequence is TGTGCCAGCAGCCTACTTAGCGGGAGGGCCCCAGATACGCAGTATTTT.

This chain joins TRBV12-3 or TRBV12-4 and TRBJ1-6, with D tentatively TRBD1 (5 bases). Deletions cut 6 bases from V and 2 bases from J, with 8 bases between. The CDR3 length is 14 residues. CDR3 nucleotide sequence: TGTGCCAGCAGCCTCAGGGCCTATAATTCACCCCTCCACTTT. Its translation is CASSLRAYNSPLHF.

A few counts support this clonotype. The rearrangement links TRBV9 to TRBJ2-5, with unresolved D. V dropped 0 bases and J dropped 2 bases, with 8 bases sitting between them. The CDR3 totals 14 residues. Germline CDR1 SGDLS, CDR2 YYNGEE. The CDR3 DNA sequence: TGTGCCAGCAGCGTAGCGGGCAGACAAGAGACCCAGTACTTC. Its translation is CASSVAGRQETQYF.

This clonotype has just a few counts. This sequence joins TRBV20-1 and TRBJ2-7; D remains unclear. The CDR3 runs 15 residues. CDR1 is DFQATT, CDR2 SNEGSKA, per germline (reference sequence). V shed 7 bases and J shed 0 bases, with 19 bases lying between them. The CDR3 region has the DNA TGCAGTGATAGCCTGAGAATAATTGTCTCCTACGAGCAGTACTTC. As protein: CSDSLRIIVSYEQYF.

A remark on this clonotype: Relative to the germline gene, one junction end is altered; a read error may explain this. This chain uses TRBV7-7 with TRBJ2-1; D unclear. This CDR3 contains 13 residues. Germline CDR1 is SSHAT and CDR2 is FNYEAQ (reference sequence). The CDR3 DNA reads as TGTGCTAGCAGCTTAAGGGACTACAATGAGCAGTTCTTC. Protein product: CASSLRDYNEQFF.

At least ten counts were recorded for this clonotype. The CDR3 DNA reads TGTGCCAGCAGCCTCTGGACATCTGCTAGCACAGATACGCAGTATTTT. Amino acid sequence: CASSLWTSASTDTQYF. The chain has TRBV7-9 and TRBJ2-3, with a weak D call TRBD1 (5 bases). Trimming removed 5 bases at V and 0 bases at J, with 15 bases between. Per germline, CDR1 SEHNR and CDR2 FQNEAQ (reference sequence). This CDR3 is built from 16 residues.

The V and J genes are TRBV4-2 and TRBJ2-5; TRBD2 might be the D (7 bases). There are 17 residues in the CDR3. Trimming left V 4 bases short and J 11 bases short, with 29 bases between. Per the germline V gene, CDR1 is LGHNA and CDR2 is YNFKEQ. As DNA, the CDR3 is TGTGCCAGCAGCCCCCACGGGGGGCGGGGGATCAACAATGAGCAGTACTTC. Encoded protein: CASSPHGGRGINNEQYF.

The chain is built from TRBV28 and TRBJ2-7; TRBD2 matches at 9 bases. The CDR3 consists of 15 residues. The V gene end was trimmed by 5 bases and the J gene end by 4 bases; junction bases not matched to a gene: 9. CDR1 and CDR2 from the germline V gene are MDHEN and SYDVKM. CDR3 coding DNA: TGTGCCAGCAGTGGGGGCGGGGGGGCAGATTACGAGCAGTACTTC. Protein product: CASSGGGGADYEQYF.